Listed below are T cell receptor beta chains from one sample, sequenced in a study of identical twins. TCRdb independently ran MiXCR on the 5' RACE reads; one entry per CDR3 protein. The sample records hundreds of thousands of distinct CDR3 sequences, roughly 18% being singletons. The same sample was also used in a study of T cells expressing NK-cell markers.

The sequencing input was PBMCs. These receptor sequences come from a woman aged 18-30 years in good health. Both conserved end residues are part of each CDR3. A D gene is named only where the DNA matches it firmly. Some rows have no size entry. The others give once, few or many, or a class for an expanded clone.

j_call,clone_size,v_call,d_call,cdr3_nt,cdr3_aa
TRBJ1-5,many,TRBV12-3/TRBV12-4,NA,TGTGCCAGCAGTTTAAGGGACGGGAGCAATCAGCCCCAGCATTTT,CASSLRDGSNQPQHF
TRBJ2-7,NA,TRBV20-1,TRBD2,TGCAGTGCAAAGGGGACTAGCGGGACCTACGAGCAGTACTTC,CSAKGTSGTYEQYF
TRBJ1-6,few,TRBV3-1,NA,TGTGCCAGCAGCACAGGGAGAGACTCACCCCTCCACTTT,CASSTGRDSPLHF
TRBJ2-7,NA,TRBV11-2,NA,TGTGCCAGCAGCCCCCCGATCGGAGGTAGCGGATACGAGCAGTACTTC,CASSPPIGGSGYEQYF
TRBJ2-7,NA,TRBV27,TRBD2,TGTGCCAGCAGCCTTTATAGCGGGGGTAGGGAGCAGTACTTC,CASSLYSGGREQYF
TRBJ2-7,NA,TRBV6-2/TRBV6-3,NA,TGTGCCTCCCGCCGAAGGGGGAACGTCCACGAGCAGTACTTC,CASRRRGNVHEQYF
TRBJ1-2,NA,TRBV7-2,NA,TGTGCCAGCAGCTTTTCCGATTTGTATGGCTACACCTTC,CASSFSDLYGYTF
TRBJ2-5,NA,TRBV29-1,NA,TGCAGCGTTGATGGCGTAGGAGAGACCCAGTACTTC,CSVDGVGETQYF
TRBJ1-5,many,TRBV20-1,NA,TGCAGTGCGCTAGGACATTTAAATCAGCCCCAGCATTTT,CSALGHLNQPQHF
TRBJ1-2,few,TRBV29-1,NA,TGCAGCGTTGAACAAAACTATGGCTACACCTTC,CSVEQNYGYTF
TRBJ1-5,few,TRBV12-3/TRBV12-4,NA,TGTGCCAGCAGTTTAGTGACAGTGGATCAGCCCCAGCATTTT,CASSLVTVDQPQHF
TRBJ1-2,few,TRBV5-6,TRBD1,TGTGCCAGCAGCGCCGGGACAGGCCTTTATGGCTACACCTTC,CASSAGTGLYGYTF
TRBJ2-1,few,TRBV12-3/TRBV12-4,NA,TGTGCCAGCAGTTCAAAGACTAGGGTGTACAATGAGCAGTTCTTC,CASSSKTRVYNEQFF
TRBJ2-7,NA,TRBV27,NA,TGTGCCAGCAGTGAGGGTTCCCTCTACGAGCAGTACTTC,CASSEGSLYEQYF
TRBJ1-2,few,TRBV12-3/TRBV12-4,TRBD1,TGTGCCAGCAGCTTCACAGGGGGCGACTATGGCTACACCTTC,CASSFTGGDYGYTF
TRBJ2-3,NA,TRBV6-2/TRBV6-3,TRBD2,TGTGCCAGCGGCGCGGGGGGATTAACAGATACGCAGTATTTT,CASGAGGLTDTQYF
TRBJ2-1,NA,TRBV20-1,NA,TGCAGTGCTAGTCCCGACTATTCCAATGAGCAGTTCTTC,CSASPDYSNEQFF
TRBJ1-5,NA,TRBV5-6,NA,TGTGCCAGCAGCTCGGGCAGATATCAGCCCCAGCATTTT,CASSSGRYQPQHF
TRBJ2-7,NA,TRBV7-9,TRBD1,TGTGCCAGCAGCTTATTGACAGGGACCTACGAGCAGTACTTC,CASSLLTGTYEQYF
TRBJ1-1,NA,TRBV5-1,NA,TGCGCCAGCAGCTTGGCCTTGAGATCGAGGGACACTGAAGCTTTCTTT,CASSLALRSRDTEAFF
TRBJ2-2,few,TRBV20-1,NA,TGCAGTGCTAGAGTTTCGTCGGGGAACACCGGGGAGCTGTTTTTT,CSARVSSGNTGELFF
TRBJ2-1,NA,TRBV29-1,NA,TGCAGCGTGGTCAGGGGTTCCTACAATGAGCAGTTCTTC,CSVVRGSYNEQFF
TRBJ2-7,NA,TRBV2,TRBD2,TGTGCCAGCAGCCCCGGACTAGCGGAGGCCTACGAGCAGTACTTC,CASSPGLAEAYEQYF
TRBJ1-4,few,TRBV20-1,NA,TGCAGTGCTACGGTTGGCAGTCCCTGGGGTAATGAAAAACTGTTTTTT,CSATVGSPWGNEKLFF
TRBJ2-1,NA,TRBV9,TRBD2,TGTGCCAGCAGCGTAGCAACGGGGCTAGCGGGCCCTCAGCAGTTCTTC,CASSVATGLAGPQQFF